The 21 T cell receptor beta chains reported below all come from one sample, sequenced in a study of T cells in Graves' hyperthyroidism and ophthalmopathy. RNA transcripts gave rise to amplified TCR beta CDR3 regions. An initial round of RT-PCR targeting the TCR CDR3 relied on the HTBI primer set. TCRdb itself ran the multiplex PCR reads through MiXCR, one entry per CDR3 protein. The repertoire holds fewer than 800,000 distinct CDR3 sequences, roughly 15% seen once, with under 8.5% in the top ten. Sequenced sample: blood. The source is a man younger than 35 with Graves' hyperthyroidism.

The rearrangement uses TRBV10-3 and TRBJ1-2; TRBD1 matches 7 bases. CDR3 length equals 15 residues. Losses at the gene ends were 6 bases for V and 2 bases for J; bases not matched to a gene: 9. Germline-derived CDR1 and CDR2 are ENHRY and SYGVKD. CDR3 sequence: CAISPAGQENYGYTF. The CDR3 DNA sequence: TGTGCCATCAGCCCTGCTGGACAGGAGAACTATGGCTACACCTTC.

This clonotype was observed at least ten times. The gene calls are TRBV7-8 and TRBJ1-1; D remains unclear. This CDR3 region has 14 residues. Germline V gene lookup returns CDR1 SGHVS and CDR2 FQNEAQ. V was clipped by 0 bases and J by 7 bases, with 12 bases between them. The CDR3 protein is CASSLAPGSREAFF. The CDR3 bases are TGTGCCAGCAGCTTAGCCCCGGGGAGCCGTGAAGCTTTCTTT.

The chain combines TRBV3-1 with TRBJ2-7; possible D gene TRBD2, 5 bases. The V and J ends lost 1 base and 3 bases respectively, with 10 bases between them. The length of the CDR3 is 14 residues. Germline lookup yields CDR1 LGHDT and CDR2 YNNKEL (reference sequence). For the CDR3, the DNA is TGTGCCAGCAGCCAAGTCGGGGTAGGCTACGAGCAGTACTTC. Residues: CASSQVGVGYEQYF.

Ten or more counts support this clonotype. The V call is TRBV7-9, the J call TRBJ2-5, with TRBD2 matching over 14 bases. CDR1 and CDR2 from the germline V gene are SEHNR and FQNEAQ (reference sequence). This CDR3 spans 16 amino acids. Trimming took 3 bases from V and 4 from J; bases not matched to a gene: 4. DNA of the CDR3: TGTGCCAGCAGCTTGACTAGCGGGAGGGTGAGAGAGACCCAGTACTTC. Its translation: CASSLTSGRVRETQYF.

The rearrangement links TRBV20-1 to TRBJ1-6; 8 bases line up with TRBD1. The CDR3 sequence is 16 residues long. V lost 3 bases to trimming and J lost 8 bases; unmatched junction nucleotides: 12. In germline, CDR1 is DFQATT, CDR2 SNEGSKA (reference sequence). CDR3 protein: CSARGSVWTGHSPLHF. CDR3 nucleotides: TGCAGTGCTAGGGGGTCGGTGTGGACAGGGCATTCACCCCTCCACTTT.

This clonotype was picked up a small number of times. The rearrangement uses TRBV7-9 and TRBJ2-3; 11 positions match TRBD2. The CDR3 totals 16 residues. Germline CDR1 is SEHNR and CDR2 is FQNEAQ (reference sequence). Losses at the gene ends were 3 bases for V and 5 bases for J; bases not matched to a gene: 7. In nucleotides, the CDR3 is TGTGCCAGCAGCTTCCAGCTAGCGGGAGGTTTAGATACGCAGTATTTT. Its protein product is CASSFQLAGGLDTQYF. The entire variable domain, with the rest obtained from reference TRBV7-9 and TRBJ2-3, is as follows: DTGVSQNPRHKITKRGQNVTFRCDPISEHNRLYWYRQTLGQGPEFLTYFQNEAQLEKSRLLSDRFSAERPKGSFSTLEIQRTEQGDSAMYLCASSFQLAGGLDTQYFGPGTRLTVL.

This chain uses TRBV9 with TRBJ2-5; 7 positions agree with TRBD2. Per germline, CDR1 SGDLS and CDR2 YYNGEE. The CDR3 is made up of 16 amino acids. The trim removed 4 bases at V and 5 bases at J, leaving 14 bases unmatched. Here the CDR3 DNA reads TGTGCCAGCAGCCCCTCAGCGGGACTGACGGGGGAGACCCAGTACTTC. Its protein is CASSPSAGLTGETQYF.

The table lists this clonotype with many counts. The J gene is TRBJ2-7, the V gene TRBV27; D may be TRBD2 (6 bases). There are 15 residues in the CDR3. CDR1 is MNHEY and CDR2 is SMNVEV in the germline V gene (reference sequence). Trimming pared 1 base from V and 7 bases from J, leaving 17 bases between. DNA of the CDR3: TGTGCCAGCAGTTTATTGCGGGGAACCGTCTGGGAGCAGTACTTC. Its translation: CASSLLRGTVWEQYF.

This clonotype was counted at least ten times. This sequence joins TRBV6-1 and TRBJ2-7, with D perhaps matching TRBD2 (7 bases). Germline loops: CDR1 MNHNS, CDR2 SASEGT. The CDR3 runs 16 residues. Trimming pared 4 bases from V and 5 bases from J, leaving 21 bases between. In DNA, the CDR3 is TGTGCCAGCAGTGGGATTGCGGGAGAGGGGGGTCACGAGCAGTACTTC. Amino acids: CASSGIAGEGGHEQYF.

This clonotype was seen repeatedly, ten times or more. V usage is TRBV5-8 and J usage is TRBJ2-3; 13 bases are shared with TRBD2. From germline, CDR1 is SGHTS and CDR2 YDEGEE. The CDR3 spans 17 residues. Germline trimming cut 4 bases from V and 0 bases from J; bases unmatched to any gene: 5. The CDR3 coding sequence is TGTGCCAGCAGCCTGGGACTAGCGGGACAAAGCACAGATACGCAGTATTTT. Amino acid sequence: CASSLGLAGQSTDTQYF.

This clonotype was found many times. J is TRBJ2-5 and V is TRBV18; 7 bases map to TRBD2. This CDR3 is built from 13 residues. The junction had 3 bases not matched to a gene; V was cut back by 3 bases and J by 5 bases. Germline values: CDR1 KGHSH, CDR2 LQKENI. CDR3 in amino acids: CASSPQGGETQYF. In DNA form, the CDR3 reads TGTGCCAGCTCACCGCAGGGAGGGGAGACCCAGTACTTC. Supplemented by reference TRBV18 and TRBJ2-5, the full variable domain reads NAGVMQNPRHLVRRRGQEARLRCSPMKGHSHVYWYRQLPEEGLKFMVYLQKENIIDESGMPKERFSAEFPKEGPSILRIQQVVRGDSAAYFCASSPQGGETQYFGPGTRLLVL.

This clonotype has only a few counts. J is TRBJ1-4 and V is TRBV27; D may be TRBD1 (6 bases). Germline lookup yields CDR1 MNHEY and CDR2 SMNVEV (reference sequence). V gave up 0 bases and J gave up 5 bases, with 19 bases separating them. This CDR3 is 18 amino acids long. CDR3 nucleotides: TGTGCCAGCAGTTTATCCTACATACACGGACAGCTGAATGAAAAACTGTTTTTT. Translated, it gives CASSLSYIHGQLNEKLFF.

This clonotype has a handful of counts. This sequence joins TRBV6-1 and TRBJ2-1; unclear D gene. CDR3 size: 15 residues. Germline CDR1 MNHNS, CDR2 SASEGT. The V and J ends lost 6 bases and 6 bases respectively, with 18 bases between them. In DNA form, the CDR3 reads TGTGCCAGCAGGACCCGGACCCGTGGTGCCAATGAGCAGTTCTTC. Protein: CASRTRTRGANEQFF.

This clonotype was observed a few times. The genes are TRBV13 and TRBJ1-1; D is possibly TRBD1 (5 bases). Germline CDR1 and CDR2: PRHDT and FYEKMQ (reference sequence). The length of the CDR3 is 17 residues. V lost 9 bases and J 6 bases, leaving 29 bases between the germline ends. The CDR3 DNA follows: TGTGCCAGTCATCCAGCAGCCGTTCCGGGGCGCATCTCTGAAGCTTTCTTT. Translation gives CASHPAAVPGRISEAFF.

This clonotype was recorded a few times. The CDR3 here is CASSMVTGSNQPQHF. CDR3 DNA sequence: TGTGCCAGCAGTATGGTCACAGGATCCAATCAGCCCCAGCATTTT. This sequence joins TRBV6-1 and TRBJ1-5; perhaps TRBD1 as D (5 bases). In germline, CDR1 is MNHNS, CDR2 SASEGT. V shed 5 bases and J shed 3 bases, with 14 bases lying between them. This CDR3 comprises 15 residues.

This rearrangement joins TRBV5-1 to TRBJ2-5; a possible D gene is TRBD1 (6 bases). The CDR3 contains 15 residues. From germline, CDR1 is SGHRS and CDR2 YFSETQ. Trimming removed 1 base at V and 4 bases at J, with 14 bases between. DNA for the CDR3: TGCGCCAGCAGCTTGATGGACAGCTTAGGAGAGACCCAGTACTTC. This sequence encodes CASSLMDSLGETQYF.

This clonotype was seen a handful of times. The chain employs TRBV28 and TRBJ2-7; D ambiguous. The CDR3 covers 15 residues. Trimming stripped 4 bases from V and 2 bases from J, with 15 bases between. The V gene's germline CDR1 is MDHEN and CDR2 SYDVKM. The CDR3 DNA sequence: TGTGCCAGCAGTTCCCCTCCGACGGTAACCTACGAGCAGTACTTC. Translating it yields CASSSPPTVTYEQYF.

This clonotype was observed at least ten times. The V call is TRBV27, the J call TRBJ2-1; no definite D call. The germline V gene encodes CDR1 MNHEY and CDR2 SMNVEV (reference sequence). The V and J ends lost 6 bases and 0 bases respectively, with 18 bases between them. This CDR3 has 17 residues. The CDR3 DNA follows: TGTGCCAGCAGCCGATTCTCCCCTCCAAGCTCCTACAATGAGCAGTTCTTC. Protein sequence: CASSRFSPPSSYNEQFF.

This clonotype was picked up a small number of times. This chain links TRBV28 with TRBJ2-5, with 7 nucleotides matching TRBD2. V lost 10 bases to trimming and J lost 0 bases; unmatched junction nucleotides: 11. The CDR3 sequence is 15 residues long. Germline V gene lookup returns CDR1 MDHEN and CDR2 SYDVKM. CDR3 sequence: CATKMGGMYQETQYF. The CDR3 bases are TGTGCCACCAAAATGGGGGGGATGTACCAAGAGACCCAGTACTTC.

This clonotype has just a few counts. V gene TRBV20-1 combines with J gene TRBJ2-5, with a possible D match to TRBD2 (5 bases). The V end lost 0 bases, the J end lost 5 bases, and 16 bases lay between the germline ends. Germline V gene data show CDR1 as DFQATT and CDR2 as SNEGSKA (reference sequence). This CDR3 contains 15 residues. CDR3 in amino acids: CSARDSAQPGETQYF. As DNA, the CDR3 is TGCAGTGCTAGAGATAGCGCCCAACCTGGGGAGACCCAGTACTTC.

This clonotype was detected many times. The rearrangement links TRBV10-3 to TRBJ2-7; the D is unclear. The CDR3 has 14 amino acids. The V end was cut by 2 bases, the J end by 6 bases, with 14 bases between. Germline CDR1 is ENHRY and CDR2 is SYGVKD. The CDR3 bases are TGTGCCATCAGTGAGAGGGTTGATCAGGTCGAGCAGTACTTC. Protein sequence: CAISERVDQVEQYF.